The clone carrying this TCR beta chain was seen repeatedly, ten times or more. Its antigen is unknown. 5'RACE generated cDNA with 10-nucleotide random UMIs. TCRdb re-called the 5' RACE reads with MiXCR, one entry per CDR3 protein. The sample has more than 55,000 distinct CDR3 sequences, roughly 10% seen once. The data are from a study of neurological immune-mediated disorders. Germline assignment: CDR1 MNHEY and CDR2 SMNVEV (reference sequence). This CDR3 region has 16 residues. Trimming took off 2 bases at V and 2 bases at J, with 16 bases between the two ends. Described time point: longitudinal time-point 2. 2 million unsorted PBMCs were stored in RNAlater at -80 °C before RNA extraction. General study points: The most TCR clonal expansion was seen in HTLV-1-associated myelopathy, whereas the least was seen in multiple sclerosis, below the level in healthy controls.

The rearrangement links TRBV27 to TRBJ2-7; unclear D gene. Sequences were obtained from PBMCs. This TCR was recovered from a man aged 25-45 years in good health. This CDR3 reads CASSLRAALPTYEQYF. The CDR3 DNA is TGTGCCAGCAGTTTAAGGGCAGCCCTACCAACCTACGAGCAGTACTTC.